Listed here are 23 T cell receptor beta chains from one sample, sequenced in a study of spatial heterogeneity in lung cancer. TCRdb ran MiXCR on the 5' RACE reads and lists one entry per CDR3 protein. The sample includes about 86,000 distinct CDR3 sequences, around 12% of them seen just once. Time point defined: sample taken at primary tumor resection. Whole RNA, which was extracted from tumor, nontumor lung tissue or frozen PBMC, was sequenced without any cell sorting. Sequences were derived from PBMCs, sampled at surgery. The source is a male donor with early-stage non-small cell lung cancer.

This clonotype occurred a few times. The V call is TRBV19, the J call TRBJ2-7; TRBD2 is a possible D gene (5 bases). Germline lookup yields CDR1 LNHDA and CDR2 SQIVND (reference sequence). The CDR3 is 15 amino acids. V lost 5 bases and J 0 bases, leaving 14 bases between the germline ends. As DNA, the CDR3 is TGTGCCAGTAGTGACATCCGGGATCACTCCTACGAGCAGTACTTC. Amino acid sequence: CASSDIRDHSYEQYF. Combining the CDR3 with reference TRBV19 and TRBJ2-7 gives the whole variable domain DGGITQSPKYLFRKEGQNVTLSCEQNLNHDAMYWYRQDPGQGLRLIYYSQIVNDFQKGDIAEGYSVSREKKESFPLTVTSAQKNPTAFYLCASSDIRDHSYEQYFGPGTRLTVT.

The CDR3: CAPNQGRSEQYF. CDR3 nucleotides: TGTGCCCCCAACCAGGGAAGGAGTGAGCAGTACTTC. The V call is TRBV6-4, the J call TRBJ2-7; D may be TRBD1 (5 bases). With 11 bases removed from V and 7 bases from J, the gap between germline ends came to 18 bases. This CDR3 is 12 amino acids long. Germline V gives CDR1 MRHNA, CDR2 SNTAGT.

This clonotype was detected ten times or more. The chain links TRBV7-6 to TRBJ2-1; 10 nucleotides align to TRBD1. The V gene's germline CDR1 is SGHVS and CDR2 FNYEAQ. V gave up 2 bases and J gave up 8 bases; unmatched junction bases: 6. This CDR3 region has 15 residues. The DNA of the CDR3 is TGTGCCAGCAGCTTACCTAGAGACAGGGGGCATGAGCAGTTCTTC. Its translation is CASSLPRDRGHEQFF.

This clonotype was observed at least ten times. This sequence joins TRBV20-1 and TRBJ2-7, with D perhaps TRBD1 (6 bases). This CDR3 contains 13 residues. The ends were cut back, 6 bases at V and 5 bases at J, with 17 bases in the middle. Germline V gene lookup returns CDR1 DFQATT and CDR2 SNEGSKA (reference sequence). CDR3 loop: CSAVDSLRNEQYF. In DNA form, the CDR3 reads TGCAGTGCCGTGGACAGCCTAAGGAACGAGCAGTACTTC.

This clonotype was counted a single time. The rearrangement uses TRBV24-1 and TRBJ2-5, with 9 bases that match TRBD2. J gave up 5 bases and V 4 bases, and 7 bases lay outside the gene matches. The CDR3 totals 15 residues. The germline V gene encodes CDR1 KGHDR and CDR2 SFDVKD. Here the CDR3 reads CATSEVAGVRETQYF. CDR3 coding DNA: TGTGCCACCAGTGAGGTAGCGGGGGTCAGGGAGACCCAGTACTTC.

This clonotype was seen a few times. The V call is TRBV27, the J call TRBJ2-5; tentative D call: TRBD2 (5 bases). Trimming removed 0 bases at V and 1 base at J, with 9 bases between. Germline CDR1 reads MNHEY; CDR2 reads SMNVEV (reference sequence). This CDR3 is 15 amino acids long. This CDR3 is CASSLSAELQETQYF. The CDR3 nucleotides are TGTGCCAGCAGTTTATCAGCGGAACTCCAAGAGACCCAGTACTTC.

This clonotype was counted between two and nine times. This rearrangement joins TRBV5-1 to TRBJ2-7, with a weak D call TRBD2 (7 bases). CDR1 and CDR2 from the germline V gene are SGHRS and YFSETQ. The CDR3 has 14 amino acids. The V end lost 7 bases, the J end lost 4 bases, and 18 bases lay between the germline ends. The CDR3 coding sequence is TGCGCCAGCTCTGGAGGGGGGGCGGGATACGAGCAGTACTTC. Its protein product is CASSGGGAGYEQYF.

The genes are TRBV12-5 and TRBJ2-1; 12 bases map to TRBD2. The ends lost 5 bases at V and 7 bases at J; junction bases unmatched: 6. Germline V gene sequence: CDR1 LGHNT, CDR2 FRNRAP. The CDR3 totals 15 residues. In DNA, the CDR3 is TGTGCTAGTGGTACGACTAGCGGGAGTCCAAATGAGCAGTTCTTC. Encoded protein: CASGTTSGSPNEQFF.

The J gene is TRBJ1-6, the V gene TRBV7-6, with no clear D. The CDR3 is made up of 17 amino acids. V was trimmed by 3 bases and J by 0 bases, leaving 12 bases between them. CDR1 and CDR2 (germline): SGHVS, FNYEAQ. This CDR3 is CASSLGTRSSYNSPLHF. For the CDR3, the DNA is TGTGCCAGCAGCTTGGGTACAAGGAGCTCCTATAATTCACCCCTCCACTTT.

This clonotype was found many times. The V gene is TRBV5-1, the J gene TRBJ1-1; 7 nucleotides match TRBD1. Germline V lookup: CDR1 SGHRS, CDR2 YFSETQ. This CDR3 comprises 13 residues. Trimming at V came to 5 bases and at J to 5 bases, leaving 6 bases not matched to a gene. CDR3 residues: CASRTGDGTEAFF. CDR3 in DNA: TGCGCCAGCAGAACAGGGGATGGAACTGAAGCTTTCTTT.

The rearrangement joins TRBV11-2 to TRBJ1-1, with TRBD1 matching over 7 bases. This CDR3 region has 13 residues. Germline CDR1 and CDR2: SGHAT and FQNNGV. Unmatched junction bases numbered 5, after V lost 5 bases and J lost 5 bases. CDR3 loop: CASSPTTGTEAFF. CDR3 sequence (DNA): TGTGCCAGCAGCCCGACGACAGGGACTGAAGCTTTCTTT.

This chain links TRBV2 with TRBJ2-1, with 8 nucleotides matching TRBD2. Germline V lookup: CDR1 SNHLY, CDR2 FYNNEI. CDR3 length equals 12 residues. V gave up 6 bases and J gave up 16 bases; unmatched junction bases: 11. For the CDR3, the DNA is TGTGCCAGCAGCCTCGGACTAGCTTCAGCATTCTTC. It encodes CASSLGLASAFF.

This clonotype has at least ten counts. The V and J genes are TRBV20-1 and TRBJ1-2; the match to TRBD1 covers 9 bases. Germline CDR1 and CDR2: DFQATT and SNEGSKA (reference sequence). The CDR3 sequence is 13 residues long. V dropped 2 bases and J dropped 8; count of bases not matched to a gene: 6. In DNA, the CDR3 is TGCAGTGCTAGATCACAGGGGGCGGGCGGCTACACCTTC. Its protein is CSARSQGAGGYTF.

This clonotype was observed a handful of times. V is TRBV6-2 or TRBV6-3 and J is TRBJ1-2, with D perhaps matching TRBD1 (5 bases). The CDR3 has 15 residues. The V and J ends lost 6 bases and 4 bases respectively, with 18 bases between them. Germline lookup yields CDR1 MNHEY and CDR2 SVGEGT. The CDR3: CASSLPSQGAYGYTF. The CDR3 nucleotides are TGTGCCAGCAGCCTCCCCTCGCAGGGAGCCTATGGCTACACCTTC.

V and J are TRBV23-1 and TRBJ1-1; D is ambiguous. TRBV23-1 is an ORF for which the function is uncertain. Trimming removed 0 bases from V and 7 bases from J, with 9 bases in between. The CDR3 is 13 residues long. DNA for the CDR3: TGCGCCAGCAGTCAATCCGTGGTGATTGAAGCTTTCTTT. It translates to CASSQSVVIEAFF.

This clonotype was seen more than once but under ten times. This chain connects TRBV23-1 to TRBJ2-2; no reliable D call. TRBV23-1 is an ORF; its function is uncertain. There are 14 residues in the CDR3. V was shortened by 8 bases and J by 1 base, with 11 bases between the two germline ends. The CDR3, as DNA: TGCGCCAGCCTCCGTGCGTGGAACACCGGGGAGCTGTTTTTT. Its protein product is CASLRAWNTGELFF.

The CDR3 protein is CAISGQGVAEQYF. The CDR3 DNA follows: TGTGCCATCAGTGGACAGGGTGTTGCCGAGCAGTACTTC. This rearrangement joins TRBV10-3 to TRBJ2-7; 7 bases agree with TRBD1. Looked up from germline, CDR1 is ENHRY and CDR2 is SYGVKD. There are 13 residues in the CDR3. The ends lost 4 bases at V and 6 bases at J; junction bases unmatched: 6.

This chain connects TRBV19 to TRBJ1-5; D not resolved. The CDR3 length is 15 residues. V was trimmed by 6 bases and J by 0 bases, leaving 12 bases between them. CDR1 is LNHDA, CDR2 SQIVND, per germline (reference sequence). The CDR3 bases are TGTGCCAGTAGAGACGCATTCTATAGCAATCAGCCCCAGCATTTT. Protein product: CASRDAFYSNQPQHF.

This clonotype showed up just a few times. J is TRBJ1-2 and V is TRBV29-1; D unresolved. The V gene's germline CDR1 is SQVTM and CDR2 ANQGSEA. The CDR3 is 12 residues long. Deletions cut 0 bases from V and 7 bases from J, with 9 bases between. As DNA, the CDR3 is TGCAGCGTTGAAGATAGGCAGCTTGGCTACACCTTC. Translation gives CSVEDRQLGYTF. Looking up the rest from reference TRBV29-1 and TRBJ1-2 gives the full variable domain: SAVISQKPSRDICQRGTSLTIQCQVDSQVTMMFWYRQQPGQSLTLIATANQGSEATYESGFVIDKFPISRPNLTFSTLTVSNMSPEDSSIYLCSVEDRQLGYTFGSGTRLTVV.

This clonotype was counted between two and nine times. The chain uses TRBV29-1 and TRBJ1-2, with D hard to call. The CDR3 runs to 11 residues. Deletions cut 7 bases from V and 4 bases from J, with 10 bases between. The germline CDR1 and CDR2 sequences are SQVTM and ANQGSEA. The CDR3 nucleotides read TGCAGCGGGAGCCGAACCTATGGCTACACCTTC. Protein: CSGSRTYGYTF. Supplemented by reference TRBV29-1 and TRBJ1-2, the full variable domain reads SAVISQKPSRDICQRGTSLTIQCQVDSQVTMMFWYRQQPGQSLTLIATANQGSEATYESGFVIDKFPISRPNLTFSTLTVSNMSPEDSSIYLCSGSRTYGYTFGSGTRLTVV.

In its sample, this clonotype was seen many times. The chain employs TRBV19 and TRBJ1-5, with a weak D call TRBD1 (5 bases). The CDR3 covers 15 residues. Germline V gives CDR1 LNHDA, CDR2 SQIVND (reference sequence). The V end lost 1 base, the J end lost 7 bases, and 14 bases lay between the germline ends. CDR3 DNA: TGTGCCAGTAGTATAGGCCCGATCGGGGGACAGCCCCAGCATTTT. As protein: CASSIGPIGGQPQHF.

This clonotype was counted only a few times. This chain links TRBV11-2 with TRBJ2-3, with D possibly TRBD1 on 6 matching bases. Trimming pared 5 bases from V and 2 bases from J, leaving 14 bases between. Germline-derived CDR1 and CDR2 are SGHAT and FQNNGV. This CDR3 has 15 amino acids. The CDR3, as DNA: TGTGCCAGCAGCCTGGACAGCCAAAACACAGATACGCAGTATTTT. Its translation is CASSLDSQNTDTQYF.

This clonotype has a count of ten or more. This chain joins TRBV5-1 and TRBJ2-2, with D perhaps TRBD1 (5 bases). Trimming left V 0 bases short and J 7 bases short, with 7 bases between. The germline V gene encodes CDR1 SGHRS and CDR2 YFSETQ. The CDR3 is 13 residues long. The DNA for the CDR3 is TGCGCCAGCAGCTTGGAGGGGTTCGGGGAGCTGTTTTTT. Translated: CASSLEGFGELFF.